The TCR beta chain under discussion was sequenced for a study of T-cell reconstitution after alpha-beta-depleted transplantation in children. General study findings and limits: Several patients had high TCRbeta diversity at day 60; it came from surviving recipient T cells and thymic progenitors.

In its sample, this clonotype ranks as medium-sized. No antigen is known for it. The TCRbeta library incorporated unique molecular identifiers. TCRdb re-derived calls from the PCR reads in MiXCR, one entry per CDR3 protein. The table shows fewer than 20,000 distinct CDR3 sequences, with approximately 5.2% occurring only once. Per the germline V gene, CDR1 is SGHRS and CDR2 is YFSETQ. The CDR3 runs 14 residues. V shed 5 bases and J 2 bases; nucleotides not matched to a gene: 2. The rearrangement joins TRBV5-1 to TRBJ2-1; 9 bases align to TRBD2. The sequences come from PBMCs, collected before TCRalphabeta/CD19-depleted stem cell transplant. The source is a boy aged 5-17 years with acute lymphoblastic leukemia, due to receive a stem cell transplant. The CDR3 loop reads CASSASGTYNEQFF. The CDR3, as DNA: TGCGCCAGCAGTGCTAGCGGGACCTACAATGAGCAGTTCTTC.